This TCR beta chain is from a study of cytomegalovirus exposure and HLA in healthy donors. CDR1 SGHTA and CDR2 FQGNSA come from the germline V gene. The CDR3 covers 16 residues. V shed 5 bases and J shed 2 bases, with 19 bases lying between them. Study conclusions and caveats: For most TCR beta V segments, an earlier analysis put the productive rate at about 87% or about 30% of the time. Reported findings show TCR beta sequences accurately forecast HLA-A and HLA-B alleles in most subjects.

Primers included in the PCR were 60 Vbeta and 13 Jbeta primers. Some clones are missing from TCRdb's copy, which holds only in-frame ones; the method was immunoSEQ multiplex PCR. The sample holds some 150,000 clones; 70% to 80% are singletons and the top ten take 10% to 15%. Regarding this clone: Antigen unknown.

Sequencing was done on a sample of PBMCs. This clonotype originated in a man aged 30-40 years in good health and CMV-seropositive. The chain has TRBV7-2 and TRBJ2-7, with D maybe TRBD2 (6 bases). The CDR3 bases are TGTGCCAGCAGCCGAATCCCAGGACTATCTCCCTACGAGCAGTACTTC. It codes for CASSRIPGLSPYEQYF.